This T cell receptor beta chain was captured by sequencing in a study of blood T cell repertoires in COVID-19. Overall study: The samples span acute and convalescent COVID-19 from the United States, Italy and Spain.

The J segment lost 9 bases and the V segment lost 10 bases, leaving 15 bases of the junction unmatched. Germline V gene lookup returns CDR1 MNHEY and CDR2 SMNVEV (reference sequence). The CDR3 is made up of 14 amino acids. Original methodology: By means of reference gene primer amplification, nucleated cell counts were estimated. Using immunoSEQ multiplex PCR, the repertoire was profiled, and TCRdb retains in-frame clones only, with some absent. The D gene and trimming were derived from the DNA, and the V and J assignments and clone size from that table. The table includes about 180,000 clones, more than 80% detected once.

The sequence was collected from a middle-aged man who had recovered from COVID-19. The sequencing sample was made of PBMCs or T cells enriched from blood (not recorded which). The chain couples TRBV27 to TRBJ1-2; 9 bases line up with TRBD1. CDR3 coding DNA: TGTGCCACCCGACTTACAGGGGGCATTCATAGCTACACCTTC. It specifies CATRLTGGIHSYTF.